These 22 T cell receptor beta chains originate from one sample sequenced in a study of identical twins. TCRdb re-derived calls from the 5' RACE reads in MiXCR, one entry per CDR3 protein. Of some 730,000 distinct CDR3 sequences listed, about 20% are singletons. The same data also contributed to another study, on T cells expressing NK-cell markers.

The sequenced sample was PBMCs. The receptors here all came from a woman aged 18-29 years in good health.

V is TRBV6-2 or TRBV6-3 and J is TRBJ2-1; D is unresolved. Germline values: CDR1 MNHEY, CDR2 SVGEGT. The CDR3 runs 15 residues. V lost 4 bases, J lost 0 bases, and 10 bases lay in between. CDR3 loop: CASSFAPSSYNEQFF. CDR3 bases: TGTGCCAGCAGTTTTGCTCCGAGCTCCTACAATGAGCAGTTCTTC.

This clonotype has just a few counts. The rearrangement links TRBV6-5 to TRBJ2-1, with 8 positions matching TRBD2. Unmatched junction bases numbered 12, after V lost 8 bases and J lost 9 bases. The CDR3 length is 14 residues. Germline V lookup: CDR1 MNHEY, CDR2 SVGAGI. The CDR3: CASRLAGSRGEQFF. The DNA for the CDR3 is TGTGCCAGCCGTTTAGCGGGATCAAGAGGTGAGCAGTTCTTC.

This clonotype has a count of ten or more. The rearrangement uses TRBV7-2 and TRBJ2-3; TRBD2 agrees at 8 bases. Per germline, CDR1 SGHTA and CDR2 FQGNSA. This CDR3 has 17 residues. V trimming: 6 bases; J trimming: 0 bases; junction bases outside the gene matches: 11. The CDR3, as DNA: TGTGCCAGCAGATTTACTAGCGGCCCTGTTAGCACAGATACGCAGTATTTT. This sequence encodes CASRFTSGPVSTDTQYF.

The rearrangement uses TRBV18 and TRBJ2-3, with a weak D call TRBD1 (6 bases). The CDR3 sequence is 15 residues long. The germline CDR1 and CDR2 sequences are KGHSH and LQKENI. Deletions cut 0 bases from V and 4 bases from J, with 11 bases between. The CDR3 nucleotides read TGTGCCAGCTCACCACCTACAGGGACGGCAGATACGCAGTATTTT. Its protein product is CASSPPTGTADTQYF.

The chain recombines TRBV20-1 with TRBJ1-5; the match to TRBD1 covers 8 bases. CDR3 length equals 13 residues. J gave up 8 bases and V 3 bases, and 6 bases lay outside the gene matches. CDR1 is DFQATT and CDR2 is SNEGSKA in the germline V gene (reference sequence). As DNA, the CDR3 is TGCAGTGCTAGGGGGGACAGGAGGGAGCCCCAGCATTTT. The encoded protein is CSARGDRREPQHF.

The chain recombines TRBV7-2 with TRBJ2-3, with D perhaps matching TRBD1 or TRBD2 (5 bases each). Germline V CDR1 and CDR2: SGHTA, FQGNSA. This CDR3 comprises 16 residues. V was pared by 3 bases and J by 6 bases, with 19 bases between. The CDR3 reads CASSLRIRGQLDTQYF. The CDR3 coding sequence is TGTGCCAGCAGCTTGAGGATCCGGGGCCAGCTGGATACGCAGTATTTT. Looking up the rest from reference TRBV7-2 and TRBJ2-3 gives the full variable domain: GAGVSQSPSNKVTEKGKDVELRCDPISGHTALYWYRQSLGQGLEFLIYFQGNSAPDKSGLPSDRFSAERTGGSVSTLTIQRTQQEDSAVYLCASSLRIRGQLDTQYFGPGTRLTVL.

This clonotype was seen a handful of times. The chain has TRBV15 and TRBJ2-7; D not resolved. The CDR3 consists of 12 residues. The V and J ends lost 5 bases and 5 bases respectively, with 10 bases between them. Germline values: CDR1 LNHNV, CDR2 YYDKDF (reference sequence). The CDR3 DNA reads as TGTGCCACCAGCGGGCTTATGGACGAGCAGTACTTC. Translating it yields CATSGLMDEQYF.

V and J are TRBV18 and TRBJ2-3; 14 nucleotides align to TRBD2. With V trimmed by 0 bases and J by 1 base, 3 bases remained unmatched. Germline V lookup: CDR1 KGHSH, CDR2 LQKENI. The CDR3 consists of 18 residues. CDR3 sequence reads: CASSPPLGLAGGTDTQYF. In nucleotides, the CDR3 is TGTGCCAGCTCACCACCCCTGGGACTAGCGGGGGGCACAGATACGCAGTATTTT.

The gene calls are TRBV20-1 and TRBJ2-7, with D perhaps matching TRBD1 or TRBD2 (5 bases each). Trimming stripped 6 bases from V and 1 base from J, with 16 bases between. This CDR3 has 14 amino acids. Per the germline V gene, CDR1 is DFQATT and CDR2 is SNEGSKA (reference sequence). The CDR3 DNA sequence: TGCAGTGCGAACCACCGGGACCGATCCTACGAGCAGTACTTC. Residues: CSANHRDRSYEQYF.

This clonotype was counted between two and nine times. The rearrangement uses TRBV3-1 and TRBJ2-7; D is unclear. Germline V gene lookup returns CDR1 LGHDT and CDR2 YNNKEL (reference sequence). The CDR3 sequence is 12 residues long. The ends were cut back, 4 bases at V and 1 base at J, with 5 bases in the middle. CDR3 in amino acids: CASSRLSYEQYF. The CDR3 nucleotides read TGTGCCAGCAGCCGGCTATCCTACGAGCAGTACTTC.

V and J are TRBV20-1 and TRBJ2-5; 7 bases are a match to TRBD2. This CDR3 region has 16 residues. V lost 5 bases, J lost 0 bases, and 12 bases stayed unmatched. Germline values: CDR1 DFQATT, CDR2 SNEGSKA (reference sequence). CDR3 nucleotide sequence: TGCAGTGCTCAACCCTCTAGCGGACCGAACCAAGAGACCCAGTACTTC. Translating it yields CSAQPSSGPNQETQYF.

This clonotype was seen a few times. J is TRBJ1-1 and V is TRBV4-3, with unresolved D. The CDR3 spans 16 residues. V was pared by 4 bases and J by 0 bases, with 15 bases between. Germline loops: CDR1 LGHNA, CDR2 YSLEER. The CDR3 protein is CASSPHTDRMNTEAFF. CDR3 DNA: TGCGCCAGCAGCCCTCATACAGATCGAATGAACACTGAAGCTTTCTTT.

The chain links TRBV6-5 to TRBJ2-1; 8 bases are shared with TRBD1. With V trimmed by 4 bases and J by 7 bases, 6 bases remained unmatched. Per germline, CDR1 MNHEY and CDR2 SVGAGI. The CDR3 totals 14 residues. CDR3 bases: TGTGCCAGCAGTTCTCGAACAGGGGGGAATGAGCAGTTCTTC. Translating it yields CASSSRTGGNEQFF.

The J gene is TRBJ2-1, the V gene TRBV7-9; TRBD2 might be the D (6 bases). Germline CDR1 reads SEHNR; CDR2 reads FQNEAQ (reference sequence). The CDR3 runs to 13 residues. Trimming left V 4 bases short and J 8 bases short, with 12 bases between. The CDR3 protein is CASSYGWGDEQFF. The DNA of the CDR3 is TGTGCCAGCAGCTATGGATGGGGGGATGAGCAGTTCTTC.

This clonotype appeared many times. The chain combines TRBV5-1 with TRBJ1-1, with TRBD1 identical over 8 bases. Germline V CDR1 and CDR2: SGHRS, YFSETQ. The CDR3 sequence is 15 residues long. V gave up 1 base and J gave up 3 bases; unmatched junction bases: 5. This CDR3 reads CASSLSGGEDTEAFF. CDR3 nucleotides: TGCGCCAGCAGCTTGTCAGGGGGCGAGGACACTGAAGCTTTCTTT.

This clonotype was detected only a few times. This chain joins TRBV7-2 and TRBJ2-7; perhaps TRBD1 as D (5 bases). Germline values: CDR1 SGHTA, CDR2 FQGNSA. Deletions cut 6 bases from V and 4 bases from J, with 16 bases between. The CDR3 contains 14 residues. CDR3 bases: TGTGCCAGCAGGCCTCAAAGGGGTTCTTACGAGCAGTACTTC. The encoded protein is CASRPQRGSYEQYF.

This chain connects TRBV6-1 to TRBJ1-6, with a tentative D call TRBD1 (6 bases). The V gene's germline CDR1 is MNHNS and CDR2 SASEGT. The germline V and J ends were trimmed by 6 bases and 10 bases, with 22 bases remaining between them. The CDR3 covers 16 residues. The CDR3 sequence: CASRTQGRGHVSPLHF. The CDR3 DNA is TGTGCCAGCAGAACCCAGGGTCGGGGGCACGTATCACCCCTCCACTTT.

This clonotype was seen a few times. The J gene is TRBJ1-1, the V gene TRBV3-1; 10 bases are shared with TRBD1. The J segment lost 5 bases and the V segment lost 1 base, leaving 4 bases of the junction unmatched. Germline values: CDR1 LGHDT, CDR2 YNNKEL (reference sequence). The CDR3 has 15 amino acids. The CDR3 here is CASSQGGQGKTEAFF. The CDR3 DNA reads as TGTGCCAGCAGCCAAGGGGGACAGGGGAAGACTGAAGCTTTCTTT.

The sample holds many counts of this clonotype. The V call is TRBV20-1, the J call TRBJ1-1, with TRBD1 matching over 7 bases. The junction had 6 bases not matched to a gene; V was cut back by 6 bases and J by 5 bases. The CDR3 is made up of 12 amino acids. Looked up from germline, CDR1 is DFQATT and CDR2 is SNEGSKA (reference sequence). The CDR3 nucleotides are TGCAGTGCCGGGACAGACCGTACTGAAGCTTTCTTT. Its protein product is CSAGTDRTEAFF.

V and J are TRBV9 and TRBJ2-1; 12 positions agree with TRBD2. The CDR3 has 15 amino acids. Germline V gene lookup returns CDR1 SGDLS and CDR2 YYNGEE. Losses at the gene ends were 4 bases for V and 9 bases for J; bases not matched to a gene: 8. The CDR3: CASSPRLAGDFEQFF. Written as DNA, the CDR3 is TGTGCCAGCAGCCCGCGACTAGCGGGGGATTTTGAGCAGTTCTTC.

This clonotype showed up just a few times. The chain recombines TRBV29-1 with TRBJ1-1; TRBD1 matches at 7 bases. The germline V gene encodes CDR1 SQVTM and CDR2 ANQGSEA. Trimming removed 7 bases from V and 4 bases from J; junction bases left unmatched: 6. CDR3 length: 12 residues. The CDR3 sequence is CSERQGSTEAFF. DNA of the CDR3: TGCAGCGAAAGACAGGGCAGCACTGAAGCTTTCTTT.

In this sample, this clonotype turned up a few times. This chain joins TRBV29-1 and TRBJ2-7; TRBD1 is a possible D gene (5 bases). Per germline, CDR1 SQVTM and CDR2 ANQGSEA. The CDR3 is 15 residues long. Trimming took off 2 bases at V and 7 bases at J, with 21 bases between the two ends. For the CDR3, the DNA is TGCAGCGTTGAAATAATGGCAGGGAAGCCGCCGGAGCAGTACTTC. It is translated as CSVEIMAGKPPEQYF.